This T cell receptor beta chain was documented in a study of blood T cell repertoires in COVID-19. The CDR3 has 14 amino acids. Trimming pared 8 bases from V and 0 bases from J, leaving 13 bases between. Looked up from germline, CDR1 is LNHDA and CDR2 is SQIVND (reference sequence). Authors' analysis steps: Cell counts per sample came from amplifying reference gene primers. Libraries were prepared by immunoSEQ multiplex PCR; TCRdb keeps only in-frame clonotypes and omits some of them. V, J and clone size were drawn from that table, and D and trimming were deduced from the DNA. The data show 200,000 to 250,000 clones, 83% seen once.

Material: peripheral blood. The TCR was taken from a woman between 45 and 60 years old with acute or convalescent COVID-19. The chain employs TRBV19 and TRBJ1-1; D uncertain. This chain's CDR3 is CASGPRLMNTEAFF. The CDR3 DNA reads as TGTGCCAGTGGCCCCAGGCTGATGAACACTGAAGCTTTCTTT.